The 27 T cell receptor beta chains below all came from one sample that was sequenced in a study of CD8+ T cells in alopecia areata. As to treatment: oral pan-JAK inhibitor, 5-10 mg twice daily. Reverse transcription of extracted RNA yielded cDNA, which provided the sequencing template. Clones were read by immunoSEQ multiplex PCR, and TCRdb kept only the in-frame ones, dropping some. The sample has roughly 92,000 clones, about two thirds seen once. The specimen was CD8+ T cells sorted from blood, collected at week 44, from a patient treated with tofacitinib. The origin of the receptors is a human donor with alopecia areata.

This chain uses TRBV19 with TRBJ1-5; D might be TRBD1 (5 bases). The CDR3 has 13 residues. Germline lookup yields CDR1 LNHDA and CDR2 SQIVND (reference sequence). V shed 9 bases and J shed 2 bases, with 11 bases lying between them. Here the CDR3 reads CASAGYGNQPQHF. CDR3 nucleotides: TGTGCCAGCGCAGGGTACGGCAATCAGCCCCAGCATTTT.

The V gene is TRBV7-9, the J gene TRBJ1-2; D is unclear. The CDR3 totals 13 residues. Germline CDR1 SEHNR, CDR2 FQNEAQ (reference sequence). Deletions cut 1 base from V and 7 bases from J, with 10 bases between. Written as DNA, the CDR3 is TGTGCCAGCAGCTTAGGTGGATTGTCTGGCTACACCTTC. Protein product: CASSLGGLSGYTF. Using reference TRBV7-9 and TRBJ1-2 for the parts outside the CDR3, the full variable domain is DTGVSQNPRHKITKRGQNVTFRCDPISEHNRLYWYRQTLGQGPEFLTYFQNEAQLEKSRLLSDRFSAERPKGSFSTLEIQRTEQGDSAMYLCASSLGGLSGYTFGSGTRLTVV.

The chain combines TRBV6-1 with TRBJ2-1, with 11 bases that match TRBD1. Trimming removed 7 bases from V and 6 bases from J; junction bases left unmatched: 8. CDR3 size: 15 residues. Germline CDR1 reads MNHNS; CDR2 reads SASEGT. The CDR3 DNA sequence: TGTGCCAGCACCCCGTGGACAGGGGGCTCCAATGAGCAGTTCTTC. This encodes CASTPWTGGSNEQFF.

The chain employs TRBV25-1 and TRBJ1-2, with 9 bases aligning to TRBD1. V gave up 0 bases and J gave up 4 bases; unmatched junction bases: 6. Germline V gene sequence: CDR1 MGHDK, CDR2 SYGVNS. The CDR3 covers 16 residues. The CDR3 is CASSEYSGTGSYGYTF. CDR3 DNA: TGTGCCAGCAGTGAATATTCCGGGACAGGGAGCTATGGCTACACCTTC.

The V and J genes are TRBV7-9 and TRBJ2-1; D uncertain. Germline CDR1 reads SEHNR; CDR2 reads FQNEAQ (reference sequence). CDR3 length: 11 residues. Trimming took 1 base from V and 8 from J, leaving 3 bases between them. CDR3 DNA sequence: TGTGCCAGCAGCTTAGGGGATGAGCAGTTCTTC. Translated, it gives CASSLGDEQFF.

The chain uses TRBV7-2 and TRBJ2-3; TRBD2 matches at 9 bases. CDR3 length: 17 amino acids. The J segment lost 1 base and the V segment lost 4 bases, leaving 9 bases of the junction unmatched. CDR1 is SGHTA, CDR2 FQGNSA, per germline. As DNA, the CDR3 is TGTGCCAGCAGCTCGCCGGGGGCTAGCGGGGGCACAGATACGCAGTATTTT. This gives the protein CASSSPGASGGTDTQYF.

V gene TRBV9 combines with J gene TRBJ2-7; D tentatively reads TRBD1 or TRBD2 (6 bases each). This CDR3 spans 15 amino acids. Per germline, CDR1 SGDLS and CDR2 YYNGEE. The V and J ends lost 3 bases and 5 bases respectively, with 18 bases between them. The chain's CDR3 is CASSAQGRSINEQYF. The CDR3 DNA sequence: TGTGCCAGCAGCGCCCAGGGGAGGTCGATAAACGAGCAGTACTTC.

The CDR3 nucleotides are TGTGCCAGCAGCGAGGGGGGCGAGCAGTACTTC. Translated, it gives CASSEGGEQYF. This chain connects TRBV9 to TRBJ2-7, with D tentatively TRBD1 or TRBD2 (6 bases each). The CDR3 consists of 11 residues. Germline V gene lookup returns CDR1 SGDLS and CDR2 YYNGEE. V was shortened by 3 bases and J by 6 bases, with 7 bases between the two germline ends.

The V call is TRBV6-6, the J call TRBJ2-3; no clear D. V gave up 5 bases and J gave up 3 bases, with 9 bases separating them. The germline gives CDR1 MNHNY, CDR2 SVGAGI (reference sequence). The CDR3 extends over 13 amino acids. CDR3: CASSPSATDTQYF. The CDR3 DNA follows: TGTGCCAGCAGTCCCTCGGCGACAGATACGCAGTATTTT.

This clone has just a few counts. This chain joins TRBV29-1 and TRBJ1-4; the D gene is possibly TRBD1 (5 bases). CDR1 and CDR2 (germline): SQVTM, ANQGSEA. Between the trimmed V and J ends, which lost 0 bases and 7 bases, there was a span of 18 bases. The CDR3 length is 16 residues. The CDR3 region has the DNA TGCAGCGTTGAAGATCCGATGGGGGAGTGGGGTGAAAAACTGTTTTTT. It codes for CSVEDPMGEWGEKLFF.

The chain couples TRBV11-3 to TRBJ2-3; 10 bases fit TRBD1. Germline V lookup: CDR1 SGHNT, CDR2 YENEEA. This CDR3 has 17 amino acids. The V gene end was trimmed by 5 bases and the J gene end by 1 base; junction bases not matched to a gene: 9. The CDR3 DNA reads TGTGCCAGCAGCAAACCGGGACAGGGGTGGGGCACAGATACGCAGTATTTT. Translated, it gives CASSKPGQGWGTDTQYF.

The chain has TRBV12-5 and TRBJ1-2; TRBD1 matches 7 bases. The CDR3 covers 16 residues. Trimming at V came to 0 bases and at J to 6 bases, leaving 10 bases not matched to a gene. Germline CDR1 reads LGHNT; CDR2 reads FRNRAP. The CDR3 region has the DNA TGTGCTAGTGGTTTGGTACGAAACAGGGGAGGAGATGGCTACACCTTC. Its protein is CASGLVRNRGGDGYTF.

The V and J genes are TRBV5-1 and TRBJ2-2; TRBD1 is a possible D gene (5 bases). Germline V CDR1 and CDR2: SGHRS, YFSETQ. V was clipped by 0 bases and J by 1 base, with 10 bases between them. CDR3 size: 16 residues. In nucleotides, the CDR3 is TGCGCCAGCAGCTTGGTCAGGGTCCAGAACACCGGGGAGCTGTTTTTT. Translated: CASSLVRVQNTGELFF.

V gene TRBV7-6 combines with J gene TRBJ1-4; D is uncertain. Between the trimmed V and J ends, which lost 4 bases and 5 bases, there was a span of 17 bases. The germline V gene has CDR1 SGHVS and CDR2 FNYEAQ. The CDR3 spans 16 residues. CDR3 bases: TGTGCCAGCAGCTCTTCCTTCGAGGGCGCGAATGAAAAACTGTTTTTT. Translation: CASSSSFEGANEKLFF.

This sequence joins TRBV25-1 and TRBJ2-1; D is ambiguous. Between the trimmed V and J ends, which lost 8 bases and 1 base, there was a span of 15 bases. The germline V gene has CDR1 MGHDK and CDR2 SYGVNS. The CDR3 has 15 amino acids. In DNA, the CDR3 is TGTGCCAGCTTCGGTCTGGGTACTTCCTACAATGAGCAGTTCTTC. Amino acids: CASFGLGTSYNEQFF.

The gene calls are TRBV15 and TRBJ2-2, with 8 bases matching TRBD1. The CDR3 has 16 amino acids. CDR1 is LNHNV and CDR2 is YYDKDF in the germline V gene (reference sequence). V lost 3 bases, J lost 2 bases, and 5 bases stayed unmatched. The CDR3 nucleotides read TGTGCCACCAGCAGCGAGGGACAGGCTAACACCGGGGAGCTGTTTTTT. It specifies CATSSEGQANTGELFF. The full variable domain, rest sourced from reference TRBV15 and TRBJ2-2, is DAMVIQNPRYQVTQFGKPVTLSCSQTLNHNVMYWYQQKSSQAPKLLFHYYDKDFNNEADTPDNFQSRRPNTSFCFLDIRSPGLGDTAMYLCATSSEGQANTGELFFGEGSRLTVL.

The chain combines TRBV6-1 with TRBJ2-4, with unresolved D. Trimming took off 7 bases at V and 7 bases at J, with 8 bases between the two ends. The germline CDR1 and CDR2 sequences are MNHNS and SASEGT. The CDR3 spans 11 residues. CDR3 protein: CASTEDNIQYF. The CDR3 DNA is TGTGCCAGCACTGAGGATAACATTCAGTACTTC.

This clone has more than one count but fewer than ten. The genes are TRBV29-1 and TRBJ1-2; tentative D call: TRBD1 (6 bases). Germline CDR1 is SQVTM and CDR2 is ANQGSEA. CDR3 length: 13 amino acids. V gave up 2 bases and J gave up 7 bases, with 14 bases separating them. DNA for the CDR3: TGCAGCGTTGAATTACCAGGGGCAACTGGCTACACCTTC. This codes for CSVELPGATGYTF.

The gene calls are TRBV7-9 and TRBJ2-7; 8 bases are shared with TRBD1. CDR1 is SEHNR and CDR2 is FQNEAQ in the germline V gene (reference sequence). Unmatched junction bases numbered 8, after V lost 5 bases and J lost 2 bases. The CDR3 sequence is 15 residues long. DNA of the CDR3: TGTGCCAGCAGCCCCCGGACAGGGCGTCCCTACGAGCAGTACTTC. This encodes CASSPRTGRPYEQYF.

The chain couples TRBV5-6 to TRBJ2-5; tentative D call: TRBD1 (6 bases). CDR3 length equals 13 residues. V gave up 4 bases and J gave up 3 bases, with 10 bases separating them. Germline V gene sequence: CDR1 SGHDT, CDR2 YYEEEE. Written as DNA, the CDR3 is TGTGCCAGCAGCGCCTCAGGGGAAGAGACCCAGTACTTC. It codes for CASSASGEETQYF.

This sequence joins TRBV30 and TRBJ1-1; D remains ambiguous. Germline V gene lookup returns CDR1 GTSNPN and CDR2 SVGIG (reference sequence). Deletions cut 0 bases from V and 4 bases from J, with 9 bases between. The CDR3 spans 13 residues. CDR3 sequence (DNA): TGTGCCTGGAGTGTCAACGGCGGCACTGAAGCTTTCTTT. It translates to CAWSVNGGTEAFF.

The genes are TRBV29-1 and TRBJ2-5; the D call may be TRBD1 or TRBD2 (5 bases each). There are 15 residues in the CDR3. V was shortened by 5 bases and J by 1 base, with 17 bases between the two germline ends. Germline V gives CDR1 SQVTM, CDR2 ANQGSEA. The CDR3 DNA is TGCAGCGTTCAAATAGAACGAGGGGCCCAAGAGACCCAGTACTTC. This codes for CSVQIERGAQETQYF.

The chain employs TRBV29-1 and TRBJ2-7; D assignment may be TRBD1 or TRBD2 (7 bases each). Per germline, CDR1 SQVTM and CDR2 ANQGSEA. Trimming cost V 1 base and J 3 bases, with 16 bases left between them. CDR3 length: 15 residues. CDR3 nucleotide sequence: TGCAGCGTTGAAGGGAGCGGGACAGAACTCTACGAGCAGTACTTC. Translating it yields CSVEGSGTELYEQYF.

The V and J genes are TRBV15 and TRBJ2-7; 9 bases are a match to TRBD1. The length of the CDR3 is 13 residues. Germline assignment: CDR1 LNHNV and CDR2 YYDKDF (reference sequence). After removal of 6 bases from V and 3 bases from J, the junction contained 3 bases not matched to a gene. The CDR3 spells CATRGQGNYEQYF. In nucleotides, the CDR3 is TGTGCCACCAGGGGACAGGGAAACTACGAGCAGTACTTC.

The chain has TRBV29-1 and TRBJ1-1; D is unresolved. The germline CDR1 and CDR2 sequences are SQVTM and ANQGSEA. Trimming left V 4 bases short and J 7 bases short, with 7 bases between. The CDR3 has 10 amino acids. The CDR3 bases are TGCAGCGTTGGAGACGGTGAAGCTTTCTTT. Translating gives CSVGDGEAFF.

The rearrangement joins TRBV27 to TRBJ2-7; D unresolved. V was shortened by 6 bases and J by 1 base, with 7 bases between the two germline ends. CDR1 is MNHEY, CDR2 SMNVEV, per germline (reference sequence). The CDR3 has 12 amino acids. CDR3 sequence reads: CASSSNSYEQYF. DNA of the CDR3: TGTGCCAGCAGCTCCAATTCCTACGAGCAGTACTTC.

This chain joins TRBV9 and TRBJ1-1; D ambiguous. The CDR3 has 15 amino acids. V shed 4 bases and J shed 1 base, with 14 bases lying between them. Germline CDR1 SGDLS, CDR2 YYNGEE. The CDR3 here is CASSPTGGRNTEAFF. For the CDR3, the DNA is TGTGCCAGCAGCCCGACGGGAGGGAGGAACACTGAAGCTTTCTTT.